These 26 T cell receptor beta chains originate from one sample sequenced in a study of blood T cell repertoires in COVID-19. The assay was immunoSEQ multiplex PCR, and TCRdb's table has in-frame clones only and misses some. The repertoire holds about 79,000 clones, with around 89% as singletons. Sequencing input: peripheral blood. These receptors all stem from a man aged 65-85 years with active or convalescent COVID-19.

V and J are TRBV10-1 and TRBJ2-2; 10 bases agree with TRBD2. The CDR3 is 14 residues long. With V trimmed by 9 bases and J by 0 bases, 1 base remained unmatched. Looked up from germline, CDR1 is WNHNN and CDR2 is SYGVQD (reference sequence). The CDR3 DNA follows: TGCGCCAGAGGACTAGCGGCGAACACCGGGGAGCTGTTTTTT. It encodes CARGLAANTGELFF.

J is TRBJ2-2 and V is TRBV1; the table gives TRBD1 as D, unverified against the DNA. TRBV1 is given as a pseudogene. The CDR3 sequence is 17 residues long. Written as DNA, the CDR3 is TGCACCAGCAGCCAAGGACCGGGACAGGGGGCTTTGGGGGAGCTGTTTTTT. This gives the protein CTSSQGPGQGALGELFF.

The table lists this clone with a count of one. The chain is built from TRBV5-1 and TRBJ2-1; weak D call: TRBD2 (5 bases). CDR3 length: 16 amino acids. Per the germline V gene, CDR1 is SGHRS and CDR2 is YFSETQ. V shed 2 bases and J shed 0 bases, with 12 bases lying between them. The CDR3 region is CASSLAVTGSYNEQFF. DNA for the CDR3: TGCGCCAGCAGCTTAGCGGTTACGGGCTCCTACAATGAGCAGTTCTTC.

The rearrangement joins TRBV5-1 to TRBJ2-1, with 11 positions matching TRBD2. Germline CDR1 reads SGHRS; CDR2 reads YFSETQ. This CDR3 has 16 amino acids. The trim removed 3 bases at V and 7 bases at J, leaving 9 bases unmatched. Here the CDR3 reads CASSWRTSGGGNEQFF. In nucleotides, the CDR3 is TGCGCCAGCAGCTGGCGTACTAGCGGGGGAGGGAATGAGCAGTTCTTC.

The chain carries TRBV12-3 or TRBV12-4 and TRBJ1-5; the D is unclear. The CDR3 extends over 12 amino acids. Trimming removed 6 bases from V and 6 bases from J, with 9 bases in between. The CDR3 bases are TGTGCCAGCAGACCCACTGGTCAGCCCCAGCATTTT. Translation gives CASRPTGQPQHF.

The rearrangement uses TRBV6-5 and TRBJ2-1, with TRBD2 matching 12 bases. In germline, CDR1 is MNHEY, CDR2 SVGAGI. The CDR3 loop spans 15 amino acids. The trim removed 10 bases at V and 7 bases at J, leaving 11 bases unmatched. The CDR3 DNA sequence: TGTGCCACTACACCTACTAGCGGGAGGCATAATGAGCAGTTCTTC. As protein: CATTPTSGRHNEQFF.

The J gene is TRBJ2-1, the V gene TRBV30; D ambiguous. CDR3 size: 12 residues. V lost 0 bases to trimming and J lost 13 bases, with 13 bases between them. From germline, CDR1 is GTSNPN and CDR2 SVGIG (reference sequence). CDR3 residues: CAWSVLHFPQFF. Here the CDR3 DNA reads TGTGCCTGGAGTGTACTGCACTTCCCCCAGTTCTTC.

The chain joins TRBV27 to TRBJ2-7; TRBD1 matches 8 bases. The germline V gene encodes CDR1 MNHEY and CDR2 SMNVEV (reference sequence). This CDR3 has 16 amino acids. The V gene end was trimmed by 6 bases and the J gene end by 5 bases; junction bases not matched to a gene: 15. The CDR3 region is CASSFTLGTGGHEQYF. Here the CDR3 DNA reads TGTGCCAGCAGCTTCACCCTCGGGACAGGTGGGCACGAGCAGTACTTC.

The CDR3 DNA reads TGTGCCAGCAGCGTGGGGGGTGGAAGCATGAACACTGAAGCTTTCTTT. Translating gives CASSVGGGSMNTEAFF. V usage is TRBV7-6 and J usage is TRBJ1-1; tentatively, D is TRBD1 (5 bases). Germline CDR1 and CDR2: SGHVS and FNYEAQ. Trimming removed 5 bases at V and 0 bases at J, with 16 bases between. CDR3 length equals 16 residues.

CDR3 nucleotide sequence: TGCGCCAGCAGCCCCTACGGACAAACTAACTATGGCTACACCTTC. Amino acid sequence: CASSPYGQTNYGYTF. The chain uses TRBV4-1 and TRBJ1-2; possible D gene TRBD1, 5 bases. V was shortened by 4 bases and J by 0 bases, with 12 bases between the two germline ends. The V gene's germline CDR1 is MGHRA and CDR2 YSYEKL. The CDR3 sequence is 15 residues long.

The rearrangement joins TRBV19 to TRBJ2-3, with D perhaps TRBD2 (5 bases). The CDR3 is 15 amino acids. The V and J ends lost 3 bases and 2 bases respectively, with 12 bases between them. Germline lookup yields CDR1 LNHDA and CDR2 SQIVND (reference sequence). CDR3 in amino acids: CASSILGELTDTQYF. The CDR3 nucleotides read TGTGCCAGTAGTATTCTCGGGGAACTCACAGATACGCAGTATTTT.

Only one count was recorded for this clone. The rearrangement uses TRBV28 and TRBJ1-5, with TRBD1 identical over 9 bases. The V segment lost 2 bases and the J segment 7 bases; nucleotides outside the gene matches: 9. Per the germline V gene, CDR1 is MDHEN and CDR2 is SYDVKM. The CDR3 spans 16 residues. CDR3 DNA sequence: TGTGCCAGCAGTTTACCCGGGACAGGGCTCCGCCAGCCCCAGCATTTT. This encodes CASSLPGTGLRQPQHF.

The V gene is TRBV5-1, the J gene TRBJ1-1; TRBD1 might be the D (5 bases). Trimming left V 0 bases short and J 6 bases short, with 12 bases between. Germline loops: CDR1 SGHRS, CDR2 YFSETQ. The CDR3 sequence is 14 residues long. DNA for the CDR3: TGCGCCAGCAGCTTGGGTGGGGCCTCTCCTGAAGCTTTCTTT. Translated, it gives CASSLGGASPEAFF. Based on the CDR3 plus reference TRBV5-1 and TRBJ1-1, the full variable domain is KAGVTQTPRYLIKTRGQQVTLSCSPISGHRSVSWYQQTPGQGLQFLFEYFSETQRNKGNFPGRFSGRQFSNSRSEMNVSTLELGDSALYLCASSLGGASPEAFFGQGTRLTVV.

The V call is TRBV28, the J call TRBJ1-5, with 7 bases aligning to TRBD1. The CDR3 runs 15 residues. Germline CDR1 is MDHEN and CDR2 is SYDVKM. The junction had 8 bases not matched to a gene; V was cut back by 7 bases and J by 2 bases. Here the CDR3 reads CASNAPGQRNQPQHF. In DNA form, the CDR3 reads TGTGCCAGCAATGCCCCGGGACAGCGCAATCAGCCCCAGCATTTT. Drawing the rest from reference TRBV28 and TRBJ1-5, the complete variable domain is DVKVTQSSRYLVKRTGEKVFLECVQDMDHENMFWYRQDPGLGLRLIYFSYDVKMKEKGDIPEGYSVSREKKERFSLILESASTNQTSMYLCASNAPGQRNQPQHFGDGTRLSIL.

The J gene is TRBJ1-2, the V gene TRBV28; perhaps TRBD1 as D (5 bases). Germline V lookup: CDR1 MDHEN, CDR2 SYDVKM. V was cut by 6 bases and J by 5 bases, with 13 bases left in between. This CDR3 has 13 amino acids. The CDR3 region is CASSWGRAYGYTF. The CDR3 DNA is TGTGCCAGCAGCTGGGGCCGCGCATATGGCTACACCTTC.

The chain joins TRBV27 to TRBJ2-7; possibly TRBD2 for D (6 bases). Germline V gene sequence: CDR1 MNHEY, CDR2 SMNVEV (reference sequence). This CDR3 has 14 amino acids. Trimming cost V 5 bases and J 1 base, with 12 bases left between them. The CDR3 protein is CASSQPSGSYEQYF. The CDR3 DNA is TGTGCCAGCAGTCAACCCAGCGGGTCCTACGAGCAGTACTTC.

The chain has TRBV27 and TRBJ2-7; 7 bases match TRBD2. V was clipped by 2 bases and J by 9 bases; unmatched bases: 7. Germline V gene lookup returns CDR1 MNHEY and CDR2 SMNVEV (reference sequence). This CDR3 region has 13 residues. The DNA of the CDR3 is TGTGCCAGCAGTTTAACCGGGACTACCTCGCAGTACTTC. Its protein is CASSLTGTTSQYF.

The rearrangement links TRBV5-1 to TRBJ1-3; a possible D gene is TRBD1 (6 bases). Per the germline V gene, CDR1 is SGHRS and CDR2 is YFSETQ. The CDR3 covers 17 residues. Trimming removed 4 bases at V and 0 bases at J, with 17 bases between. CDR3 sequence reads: CASSPLTGASSGNTIYF. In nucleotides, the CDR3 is TGCGCCAGCAGCCCGTTGACAGGAGCTAGCTCTGGAAACACCATATATTTT.

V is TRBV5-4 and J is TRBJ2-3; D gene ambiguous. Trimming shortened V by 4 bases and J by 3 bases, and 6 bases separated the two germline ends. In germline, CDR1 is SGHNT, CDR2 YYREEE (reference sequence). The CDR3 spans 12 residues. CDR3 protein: CASSPRTDTQYF. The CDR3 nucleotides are TGTGCCAGCAGCCCGAGGACAGATACGCAGTATTTT.

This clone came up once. The CDR3, as DNA: TGTGCCACGAAGTGGGGCACTACCGGGGAGCTGTTTTTT. This translates into CATKWGTTGELFF. This sequence joins TRBV19 and TRBJ2-2; TRBD1 might be the D (5 bases). V was pared by 10 bases and J by 5 bases, with 14 bases between. Germline V gene sequence: CDR1 LNHDA, CDR2 SQIVND (reference sequence). The CDR3 length is 13 residues.

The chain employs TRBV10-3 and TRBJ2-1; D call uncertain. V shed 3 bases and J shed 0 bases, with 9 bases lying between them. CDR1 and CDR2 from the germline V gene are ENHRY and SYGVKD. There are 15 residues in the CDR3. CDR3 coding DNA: TGTGCCATCAGTGAACGACAAAGCTCCTACAATGAGCAGTTCTTC. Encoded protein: CAISERQSSYNEQFF.

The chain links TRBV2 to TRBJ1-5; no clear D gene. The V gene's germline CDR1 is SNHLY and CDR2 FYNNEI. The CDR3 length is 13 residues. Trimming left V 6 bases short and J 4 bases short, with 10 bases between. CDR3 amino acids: CASSWAGNQPQHF. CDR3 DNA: TGTGCCAGCAGCTGGGCGGGAAATCAGCCCCAGCATTTT.

The CDR3 DNA sequence: TGTGCCAGCAGCTCAGGGTTTTCCGGAAACACCATATATTTT. Its protein is CASSSGFSGNTIYF. The chain has TRBV7-9 and TRBJ1-3; D possibly corresponds to TRBD1 (5 bases). This CDR3 has 14 amino acids. Trimming pared 4 bases from V and 4 bases from J, leaving 11 bases between. CDR1 and CDR2 (germline): SEHNR, FQNEAQ (reference sequence).

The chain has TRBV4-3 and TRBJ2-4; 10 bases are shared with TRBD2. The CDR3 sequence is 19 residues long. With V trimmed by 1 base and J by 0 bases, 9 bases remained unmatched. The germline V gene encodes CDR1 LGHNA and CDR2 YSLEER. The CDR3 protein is CASSQALAGATLAKNIQYF. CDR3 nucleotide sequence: TGCGCCAGCAGCCAAGCGCTAGCGGGAGCGACTTTAGCCAAAAACATTCAGTACTTC.

The CDR3 nucleotides read TGTGCCAGCATAATGGGACAGGGGAACGAGCAGTACTTC. Its translation is CASIMGQGNEQYF. The rearrangement joins TRBV7-8 to TRBJ2-7, with TRBD1 matching 10 bases. Germline V gene lookup returns CDR1 SGHVS and CDR2 FQNEAQ. J was trimmed by 5 bases and V by 7 bases; bases with no gene match: 5. This CDR3 contains 13 residues.

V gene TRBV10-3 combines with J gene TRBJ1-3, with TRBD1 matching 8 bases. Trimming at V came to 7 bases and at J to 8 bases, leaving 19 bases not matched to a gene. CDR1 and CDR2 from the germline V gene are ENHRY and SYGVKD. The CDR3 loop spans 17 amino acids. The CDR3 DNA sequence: TGTGCCATCACCACTGGTGCTCGGACAGGGCTGGCGGACACCATATATTTT. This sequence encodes CAITTGARTGLADTIYF.